This T cell receptor beta chain was retrieved from a study of OX40 agonist ivuxolimab in advanced cancers. Study results and limitations: By week 6 at 0.1 to 3.0 mg/kg, blood CD4+ and CD8+ T cells had expanded clonally. Partial responders dosed at 0.1-3.0 mg/kg displayed clonal expansion ranking among the lowest.

V gave up 2 bases and J gave up 1 base, with 8 bases separating them. CDR1 is MNHNS and CDR2 is SASEGT in the germline V gene. The CDR3 loop spans 14 amino acids. Drawing of blood for sampling happened at baseline, at cycle 4 day 1, and at cycle 7 day 1. Remarks on this clone: Its specificity is not known.

Produced via immunoSEQ multiplex PCR; TCRdb's table is partial and in-frame only. The sample yields about 80,000 clones, 85% to 90% seen once. The chain is built from TRBV6-1 and TRBJ1-1; D remains ambiguous. The sequencing used CD4+ or CD8+ T cells sorted from blood, collected in a trial of the OX40 agonist ivuxolimab. This sequence originates from an adult with an advanced solid tumor such as melanoma, head and neck, liver or kidney cancer. CDR3 loop: CASSELGKNTEAFF. The CDR3 coding sequence is TGTGCCAGCAGTGAATTAGGGAAGAACACTGAAGCTTTCTTT.